This TCR beta chain originates from a study of T cell responses to AZD1222 COVID-19 vaccine. Study-level background: Whether given at about 4 or about 12 weeks, second doses were pooled.

The sample holds one count of this clone. What it binds is not known. Method: immunoSEQ multiplex PCR; TCRdb's copy keeps in-frame clones and lacks some. Of under 300,000 clones detected, 85% to 95% appear once; the ten largest clones hold less than 0.65%. Findings and limits, study-wide: As reported, nearly half of all spike-specific TCRs target variant regions that are unmutated.

CDR1 and CDR2 (germline): SQVTM, ANQGSEA. The V gene end was trimmed by 4 bases and the J gene end by 8 bases; junction bases not matched to a gene: 11. The CDR3 length is 14 residues. V is TRBV29-1 and J is TRBJ1-1; TRBD1 agrees at 9 bases. This TCR was recovered from an adult in good health. Sample: peripheral blood, taken on day 0 of AZD1222 vaccination. DNA for the CDR3: TGCAGCGTTGCAATGCCGGGACAGGGCAAAGAAGCTTTCTTT. Translation: CSVAMPGQGKEAFF.